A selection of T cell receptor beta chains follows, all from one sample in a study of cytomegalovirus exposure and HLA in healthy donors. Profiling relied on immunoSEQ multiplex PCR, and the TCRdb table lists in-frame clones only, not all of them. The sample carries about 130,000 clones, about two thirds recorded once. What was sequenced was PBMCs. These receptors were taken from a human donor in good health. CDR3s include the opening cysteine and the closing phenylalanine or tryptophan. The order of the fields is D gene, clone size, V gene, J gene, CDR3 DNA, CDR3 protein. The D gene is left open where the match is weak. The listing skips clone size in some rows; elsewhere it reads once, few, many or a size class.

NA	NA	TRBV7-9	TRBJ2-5	TGTGCCAGCAGCACCCGACCCGACAGGCAAGAGACCCAGTACTTC	CASSTRPDRQETQYF
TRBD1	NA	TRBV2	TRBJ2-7	TGTGCCAGCAGCCCAACAGGGGGCGAGCAGTACTTC	CASSPTGGEQYF
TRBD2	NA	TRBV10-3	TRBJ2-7	TGTGCCATCAGTGAGTCGACGAGAGCGGGAGGGGGCGAGCAGTACTTC	CAISESTRAGGGEQYF
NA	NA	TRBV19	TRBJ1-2	TGTGCCAGTAGTATCCCTGTTTCAGCCGGGGAAGGCTACACCTTC	CASSIPVSAGEGYTF
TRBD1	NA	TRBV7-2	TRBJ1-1	TGTGCCAGCAGCTTGTACAGGGGGAACACTGAAGCTTTCTTT	CASSLYRGNTEAFF
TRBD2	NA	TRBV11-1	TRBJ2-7	TGTGCCAGCAGCCCACCCGGACTAGCGGGGTTCTCCTACGAGCAGTACTTC	CASSPPGLAGFSYEQYF
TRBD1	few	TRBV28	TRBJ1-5	TGTGCCAGCAGTCCAGGGACAGGCGCCAATCAGCCCCAGCATTTT	CASSPGTGANQPQHF
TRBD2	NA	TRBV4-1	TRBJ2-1	TGCGCCAGCAGACCTTTACTAGCGGGGACATACAATGAGCAGTTCTTC	CASRPLLAGTYNEQFF
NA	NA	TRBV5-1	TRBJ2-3	TGCGCCAGCAGCAGGACTCCTAGCACAGATACGCAGTATTTT	CASSRTPSTDTQYF
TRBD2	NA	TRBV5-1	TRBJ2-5	TGCGCCAGCAGCTTGGAGACTAGCGGGAGGGCTGAGACCCAGTACTTC	CASSLETSGRAETQYF
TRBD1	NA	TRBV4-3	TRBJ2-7	TGCGCCAGCAGCCTTTCAAATCAGGGGGCCTACGAGCAGTACTTC	CASSLSNQGAYEQYF
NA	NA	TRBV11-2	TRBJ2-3	TGTGCCAGCAGCTTAGCTTTTGTAGGCACAGATACGCAGTATTTT	CASSLAFVGTDTQYF
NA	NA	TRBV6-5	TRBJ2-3	TGTGCCAGCAGTTACTTGGGCTTCACAGATACGCAGTATTTT	CASSYLGFTDTQYF
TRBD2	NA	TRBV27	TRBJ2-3	TGTGCCAGCAGTTCCTCGGGACTAGCGGTTTTCTTT	CASSSSGLAVFF
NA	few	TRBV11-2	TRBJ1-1	TGTGCCAGCAGCCCCTTAACGGGACACTTGAGCACTGAAGCTTTCTTT	CASSPLTGHLSTEAFF
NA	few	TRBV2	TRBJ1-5	TGTGCCAGCAGTGAATCGAGACAGACTAATCAGCCCCAGCATTTT	CASSESRQTNQPQHF
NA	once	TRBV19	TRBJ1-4	TGTGCCAGTAGTAGCCCCGGGGGAACTAATGAAAAACTGTTTTTT	CASSSPGGTNEKLFF
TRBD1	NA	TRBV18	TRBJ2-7	TGTGCCAGCTCACCACGCCAAAAAGGACAGGGTCTTGGGGAGCAGTACTTC	CASSPRQKGQGLGEQYF
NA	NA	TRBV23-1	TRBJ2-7	TGCGCCAGCAGTCAACGCAACGGCGGGGCGCCCTCACTGACTGACGAGCAGTACTTC	CASSQRNGGAPSLTDEQYF
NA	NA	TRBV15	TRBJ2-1	TGTGCCACCAGCAGAGATAGAGGGCTAGGGTTGTTCTTC	CATSRDRGLGLFF
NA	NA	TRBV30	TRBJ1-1	TGTGCCTGGAGCTCCCTCTGGGGGGCTGAAGCTTTCTTT	CAWSSLWGAEAFF
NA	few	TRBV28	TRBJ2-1	TGTGCCAGCACCGGGACATACAATGAGCAGTTCTTC	CASTGTYNEQFF
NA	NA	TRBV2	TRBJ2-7	TGTGCCAGCACCCCCTTAGGCGGGACGCGCCTTTACGAGCAGTACTTC	CASTPLGGTRLYEQYF
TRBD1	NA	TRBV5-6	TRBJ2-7	TGTGCCAGCAGCCCTACAGGGGGCGTCCCAAGGCAGTACTTC	CASSPTGGVPRQYF
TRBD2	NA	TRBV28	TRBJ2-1	TGTGCCAGCAGTTTATCCCAAGCGGGATACGGCAATGAGCAGTTCTTC	CASSLSQAGYGNEQFF
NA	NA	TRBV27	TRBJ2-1	TGTGCCAGCAGTTTATCGAGTCTACCCCCTCGGGATGAGCAGTTCTTC	CASSLSSLPPRDEQFF
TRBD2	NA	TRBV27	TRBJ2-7	TGTGCCAGCAGTACAAGGCCTAGCGGGAGTGACCCCTACGAGCAGTACTTC	CASSTRPSGSDPYEQYF
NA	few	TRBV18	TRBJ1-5	TGTGCCAGCTCACCCCCGGGACAGCCCCAGCATTTT	CASSPPGQPQHF
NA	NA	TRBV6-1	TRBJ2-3	TGTGCCAGCGACTATACGGGGAGCACAGATACGCAGTATTTT	CASDYTGSTDTQYF
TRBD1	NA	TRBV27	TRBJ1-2	TGTGCCAGCAGTTTAGGGCAGGGGGCGAATGGCTACACCTTC	CASSLGQGANGYTF
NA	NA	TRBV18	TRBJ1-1	TGTGCCAGCTCACCAGGGGGCCGGCAGGACACTGAAGCTTTCTTT	CASSPGGRQDTEAFF
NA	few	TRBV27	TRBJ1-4	TGTGCCAGCAGTTTGTCAGTACGTGCAACTAATGAAAAACTGTTTTTT	CASSLSVRATNEKLFF
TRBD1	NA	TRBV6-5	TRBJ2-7	TGTGCCAGCAGTCGGGGACAGGTCACCTACGAGCAGTACTTC	CASSRGQVTYEQYF
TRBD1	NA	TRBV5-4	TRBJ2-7	TGTGCCAGCAGCAAAACCGGGACAGACTACGAGCAGTACTTC	CASSKTGTDYEQYF
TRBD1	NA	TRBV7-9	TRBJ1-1	TGTGCCAGCAGCTTAGGTTCCGGGACAGGGGGTGAAGCTTTCTTT	CASSLGSGTGGEAFF
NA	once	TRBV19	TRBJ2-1	TGTGCCAGTCGACTCGAAGGGGTAGATGAGCAGTTCTTC	CASRLEGVDEQFF
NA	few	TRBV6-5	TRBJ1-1	TGTGCCAGCAGTTCCTCAGGATTTCGGGGGTACACTGAAGCTTTCTTT	CASSSSGFRGYTEAFF
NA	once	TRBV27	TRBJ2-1	TGTGCCAGCAACCAAAGGAGCAGGGCCCATGAGCAGTTCTTC	CASNQRSRAHEQFF
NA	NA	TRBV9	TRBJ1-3	TGTGCCAGCAGCGCTGCAGGGTCTCGTGGAAACACCATATATTTT	CASSAAGSRGNTIYF
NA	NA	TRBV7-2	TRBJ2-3	TGTGCCAGCAGCTCCGCGGACAGGCAGTATTTT	CASSSADRQYF
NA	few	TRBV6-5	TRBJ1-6	TGTGCCAGCAGTTACTTAATGAGGGATTCACCCCTCCACTTT	CASSYLMRDSPLHF
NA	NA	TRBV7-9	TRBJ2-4	TGTGCCAGCAGCTTAGACATAAACATTCAGTACTTC	CASSLDINIQYF
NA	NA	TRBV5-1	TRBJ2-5	TGCGCCAGTACCCGGAGCGGGTTCCAAGAGACCCAGTACTTC	CASTRSGFQETQYF
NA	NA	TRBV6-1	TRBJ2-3	TGTGCCAGCAGTGACCCGCGGGGCGTGAGGCAAGATACGCAGTATTTT	CASSDPRGVRQDTQYF